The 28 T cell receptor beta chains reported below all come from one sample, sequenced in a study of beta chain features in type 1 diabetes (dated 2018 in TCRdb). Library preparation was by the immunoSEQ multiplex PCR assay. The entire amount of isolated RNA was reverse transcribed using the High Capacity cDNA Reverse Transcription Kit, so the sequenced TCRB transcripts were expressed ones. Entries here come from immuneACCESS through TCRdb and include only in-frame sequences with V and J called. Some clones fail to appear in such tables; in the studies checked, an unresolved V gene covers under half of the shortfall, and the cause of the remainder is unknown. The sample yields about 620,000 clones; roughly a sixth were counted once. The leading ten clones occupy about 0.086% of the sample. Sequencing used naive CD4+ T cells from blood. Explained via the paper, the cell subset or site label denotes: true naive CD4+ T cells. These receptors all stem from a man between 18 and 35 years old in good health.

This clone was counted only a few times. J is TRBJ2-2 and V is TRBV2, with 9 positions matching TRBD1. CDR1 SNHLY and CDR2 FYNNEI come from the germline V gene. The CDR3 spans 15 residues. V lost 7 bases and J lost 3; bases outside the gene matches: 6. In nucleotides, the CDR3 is TGTGCCAGCACGACAGGGGGATGGGACACCGGGGAGCTGTTTTTT. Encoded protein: CASTTGGWDTGELFF.

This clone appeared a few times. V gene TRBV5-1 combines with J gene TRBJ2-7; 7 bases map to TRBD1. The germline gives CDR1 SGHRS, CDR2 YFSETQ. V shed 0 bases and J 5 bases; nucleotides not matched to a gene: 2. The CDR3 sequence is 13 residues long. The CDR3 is CASSLGQGNEQYF. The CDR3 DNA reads TGCGCCAGCAGCTTGGGACAGGGTAACGAGCAGTACTTC.

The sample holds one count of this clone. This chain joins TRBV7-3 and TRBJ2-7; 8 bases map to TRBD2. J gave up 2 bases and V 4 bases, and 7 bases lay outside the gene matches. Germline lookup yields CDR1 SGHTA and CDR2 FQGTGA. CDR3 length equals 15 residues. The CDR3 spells CASSWAGGPTYEQYF. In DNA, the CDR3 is TGTGCCAGCAGCTGGGCGGGAGGACCGACCTACGAGCAGTACTTC.

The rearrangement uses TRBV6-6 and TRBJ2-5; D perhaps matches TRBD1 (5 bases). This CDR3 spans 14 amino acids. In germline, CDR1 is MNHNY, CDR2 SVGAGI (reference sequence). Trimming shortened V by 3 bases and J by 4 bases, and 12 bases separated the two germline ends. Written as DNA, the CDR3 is TGTGCCAGCAGTTATTGGCAGGGTGCAGAGACCCAGTACTTC. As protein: CASSYWQGAETQYF.

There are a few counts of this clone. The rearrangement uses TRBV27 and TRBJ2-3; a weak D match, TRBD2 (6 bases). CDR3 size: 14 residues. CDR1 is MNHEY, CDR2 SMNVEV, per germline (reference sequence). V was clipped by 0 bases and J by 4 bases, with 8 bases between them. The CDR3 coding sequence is TGTGCCAGCAGTTTATCGGGAGGAGCAGATACGCAGTATTTT. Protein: CASSLSGGADTQYF.

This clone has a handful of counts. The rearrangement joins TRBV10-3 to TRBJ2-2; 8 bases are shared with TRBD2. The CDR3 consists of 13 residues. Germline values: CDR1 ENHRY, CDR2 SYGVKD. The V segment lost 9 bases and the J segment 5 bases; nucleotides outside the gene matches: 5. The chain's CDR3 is CAMGAGVTGELFF. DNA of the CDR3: TGTGCCATGGGAGCGGGAGTTACCGGGGAGCTGTTTTTT.

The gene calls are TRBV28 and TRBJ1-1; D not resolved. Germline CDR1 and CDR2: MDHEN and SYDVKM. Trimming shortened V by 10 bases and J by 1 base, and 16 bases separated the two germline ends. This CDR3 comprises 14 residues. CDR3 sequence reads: CATCKGRQNTEAFF. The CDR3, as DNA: TGTGCCACCTGTAAAGGGAGACAGAACACTGAAGCTTTCTTT.

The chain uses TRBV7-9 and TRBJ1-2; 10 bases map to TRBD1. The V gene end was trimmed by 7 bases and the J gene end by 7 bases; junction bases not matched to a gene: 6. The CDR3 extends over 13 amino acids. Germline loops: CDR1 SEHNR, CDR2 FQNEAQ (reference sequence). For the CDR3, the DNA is TGTGCCAGCAAGGGACAGGGGAGGGGTGGCTACACCTTC. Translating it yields CASKGQGRGGYTF. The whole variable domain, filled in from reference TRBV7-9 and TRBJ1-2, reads DTGVSQNPRHKITKRGQNVTFRCDPISEHNRLYWYRQTLGQGPEFLTYFQNEAQLEKSRLLSDRFSAERPKGSFSTLEIQRTEQGDSAMYLCASKGQGRGGYTFGSGTRLTVV.

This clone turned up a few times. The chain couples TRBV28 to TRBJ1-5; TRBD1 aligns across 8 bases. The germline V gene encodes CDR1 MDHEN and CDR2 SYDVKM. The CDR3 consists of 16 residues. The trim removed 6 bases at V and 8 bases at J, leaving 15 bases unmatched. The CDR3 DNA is TGTGCCAGCAGGGGCCCGGGACAGGCTTTCAGGGAGCCCCAGCATTTT. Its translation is CASRGPGQAFREPQHF.

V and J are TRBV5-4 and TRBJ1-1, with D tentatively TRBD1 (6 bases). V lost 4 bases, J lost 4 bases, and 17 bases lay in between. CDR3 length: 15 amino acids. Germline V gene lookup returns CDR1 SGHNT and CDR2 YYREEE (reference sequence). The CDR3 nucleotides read TGTGCCAGCAGCACCGATACAGGGTCCGGCACTGAAGCTTTCTTT. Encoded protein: CASSTDTGSGTEAFF.

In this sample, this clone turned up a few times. This chain's CDR3 is CAIRVTGSDTQYF. CDR3 nucleotides: TGTGCCATCAGGGTGACAGGGTCAGATACGCAGTATTTT. The rearrangement joins TRBV10-3 to TRBJ2-3; 7 bases fit TRBD1. The germline V gene encodes CDR1 ENHRY and CDR2 SYGVKD. This CDR3 is 13 amino acids long. V lost 6 bases and J lost 4; bases outside the gene matches: 4.

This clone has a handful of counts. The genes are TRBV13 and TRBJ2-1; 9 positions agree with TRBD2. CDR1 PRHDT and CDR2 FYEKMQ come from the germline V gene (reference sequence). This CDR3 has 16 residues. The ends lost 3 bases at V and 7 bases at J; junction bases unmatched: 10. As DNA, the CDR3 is TGTGCCAGCAGCTTGATGAGAATAGCGGGAGTAAATGAGCAGTTCTTC. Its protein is CASSLMRIAGVNEQFF.

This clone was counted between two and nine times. The CDR3 sequence is CASSPSGGVNYGYTF. CDR3 coding DNA: TGCGCCAGCAGCCCCTCAGGAGGGGTTAACTATGGCTACACCTTC. V usage is TRBV4-3 and J usage is TRBJ1-2; tentatively, D is TRBD1 (5 bases). CDR3 length: 15 residues. In germline, CDR1 is LGHNA, CDR2 YSLEER. The ends were cut back, 4 bases at V and 1 base at J, with 13 bases in the middle.

This chain's CDR3 is CASIERANTGELFF. CDR3 coding DNA: TGTGCCAGCATCGAGAGAGCGAACACCGGGGAGCTGTTTTTT. The chain combines TRBV28 with TRBJ2-2; D call uncertain. The germline gives CDR1 MDHEN, CDR2 SYDVKM. Trimming shortened V by 7 bases and J by 0 bases, and 9 bases separated the two germline ends. The CDR3 length is 14 residues.

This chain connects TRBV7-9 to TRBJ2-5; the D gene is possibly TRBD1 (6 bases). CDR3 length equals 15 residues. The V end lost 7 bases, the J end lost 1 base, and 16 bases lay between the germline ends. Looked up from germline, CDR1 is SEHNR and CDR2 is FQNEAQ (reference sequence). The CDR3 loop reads CASTLSQDSQETQYF. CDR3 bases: TGTGCCAGCACCCTCAGCCAGGACAGCCAAGAGACCCAGTACTTC. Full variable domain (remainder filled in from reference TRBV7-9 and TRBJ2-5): DTGVSQNPRHKITKRGQNVTFRCDPISEHNRLYWYRQTLGQGPEFLTYFQNEAQLEKSRLLSDRFSAERPKGSFSTLEIQRTEQGDSAMYLCASTLSQDSQETQYFGPGTRLLVL.

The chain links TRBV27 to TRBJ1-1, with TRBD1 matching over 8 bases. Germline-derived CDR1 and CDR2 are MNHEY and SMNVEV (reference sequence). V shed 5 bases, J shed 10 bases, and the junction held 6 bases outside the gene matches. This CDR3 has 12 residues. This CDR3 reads CASSTPTGAAFF. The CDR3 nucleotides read TGTGCCAGCAGTACCCCGACAGGGGCAGCTTTCTTT.

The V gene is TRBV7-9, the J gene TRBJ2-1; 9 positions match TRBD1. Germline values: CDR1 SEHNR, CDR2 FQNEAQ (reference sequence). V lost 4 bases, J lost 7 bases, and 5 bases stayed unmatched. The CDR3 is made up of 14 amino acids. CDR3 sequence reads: CASSSSGTGNEQFF. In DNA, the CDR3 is TGTGCCAGCAGCTCGTCCGGGACAGGGAATGAGCAGTTCTTC.

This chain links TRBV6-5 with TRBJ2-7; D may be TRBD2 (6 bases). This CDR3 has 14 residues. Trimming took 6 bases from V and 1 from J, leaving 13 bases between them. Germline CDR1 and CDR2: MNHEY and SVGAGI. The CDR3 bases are TGTGCCAGCAGGGGGACTGGCTCATCCTACGAGCAGTACTTC. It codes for CASRGTGSSYEQYF.

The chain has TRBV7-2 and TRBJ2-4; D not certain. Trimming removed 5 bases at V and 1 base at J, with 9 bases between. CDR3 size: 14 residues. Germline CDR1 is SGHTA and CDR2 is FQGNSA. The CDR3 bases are TGTGCCAGCAGCCCAGAACTGGCCAAAAACATTCAGTACTTC. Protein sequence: CASSPELAKNIQYF.

CDR3 nucleotide sequence: TGCAGCCCTTGGGCCTACGAGCAGTACTTC. This sequence encodes CSPWAYEQYF. The chain has TRBV29-1 and TRBJ2-7; D call uncertain. This CDR3 is built from 10 residues. The germline V gene has CDR1 SQVTM and CDR2 ANQGSEA. The V end lost 8 bases, the J end lost 2 bases, and 7 bases lay between the germline ends.

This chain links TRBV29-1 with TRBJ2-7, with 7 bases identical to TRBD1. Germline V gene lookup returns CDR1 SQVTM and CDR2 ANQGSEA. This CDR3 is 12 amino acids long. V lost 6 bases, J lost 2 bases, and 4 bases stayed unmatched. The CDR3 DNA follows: TGCAGCGTCAACAGGGGTACCTACGAGCAGTACTTC. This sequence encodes CSVNRGTYEQYF.

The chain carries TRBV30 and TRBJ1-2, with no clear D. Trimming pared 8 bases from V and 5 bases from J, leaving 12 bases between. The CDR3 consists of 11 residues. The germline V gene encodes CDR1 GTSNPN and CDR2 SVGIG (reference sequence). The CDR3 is CAGGRRYGYTF. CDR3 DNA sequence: TGTGCCGGCGGGCGGAGGTATGGCTACACCTTC.

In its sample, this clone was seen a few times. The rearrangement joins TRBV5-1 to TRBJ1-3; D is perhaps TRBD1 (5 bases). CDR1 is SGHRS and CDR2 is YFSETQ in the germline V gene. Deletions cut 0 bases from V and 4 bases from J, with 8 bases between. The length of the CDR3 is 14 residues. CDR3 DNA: TGCGCCAGCAGCTTGGAGACAGCCGGAAACACCATATATTTT. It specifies CASSLETAGNTIYF.

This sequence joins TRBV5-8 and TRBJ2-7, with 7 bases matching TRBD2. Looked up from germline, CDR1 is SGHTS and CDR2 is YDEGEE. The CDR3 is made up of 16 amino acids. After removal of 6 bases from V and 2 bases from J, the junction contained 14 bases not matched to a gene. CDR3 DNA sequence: TGTGCCAGCAAACATGGCATCGCTAGCGGAACCTACGAGCAGTACTTC. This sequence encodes CASKHGIASGTYEQYF.

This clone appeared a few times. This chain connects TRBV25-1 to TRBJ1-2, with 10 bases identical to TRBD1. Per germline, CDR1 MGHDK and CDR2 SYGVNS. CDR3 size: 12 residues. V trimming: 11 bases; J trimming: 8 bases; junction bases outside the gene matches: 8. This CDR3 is CARYDRGRGYTF. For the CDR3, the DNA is TGTGCCCGCTACGACAGGGGGCGAGGCTACACCTTC.

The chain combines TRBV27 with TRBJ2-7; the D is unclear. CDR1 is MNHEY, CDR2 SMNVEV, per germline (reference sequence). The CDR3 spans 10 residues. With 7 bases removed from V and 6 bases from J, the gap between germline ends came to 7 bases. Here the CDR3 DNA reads TGTGCCAGCATCCCGGTCGAGCAGTACTTC. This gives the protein CASIPVEQYF.

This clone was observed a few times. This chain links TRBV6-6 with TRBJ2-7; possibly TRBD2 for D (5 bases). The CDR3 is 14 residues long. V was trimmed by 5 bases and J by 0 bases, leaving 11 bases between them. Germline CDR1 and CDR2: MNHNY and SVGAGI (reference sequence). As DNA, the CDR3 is TGTGCCAGCAGTCCCCGCGAGGGCTCCTACGAGCAGTACTTC. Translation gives CASSPREGSYEQYF.

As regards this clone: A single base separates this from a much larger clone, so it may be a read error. Here the CDR3 reads CASSVDTDTQYF. The CDR3 DNA is TGTGCCAGCAGCGTAGACACAGATACGCAGTATTTT. The chain uses TRBV9 and TRBJ2-3; D remains ambiguous. V lost 0 bases and J 2 bases, leaving 1 base between the germline ends. CDR1 is SGDLS, CDR2 YYNGEE, per germline. This CDR3 comprises 12 residues.